The 10 T cell receptor beta chains below were found in one sample sequenced in a study of T cell responses to AZD1222 COVID-19 vaccine. Sequenced by immunoSEQ multiplex PCR; TCRdb stores in-frame clones only, minus some. The sample records roughly 92,000 clones, roughly 89% being singletons. The material sequenced was peripheral blood, taken on day 0 of AZD1222 vaccination. The receptor set was obtained from an adult in good health.

This clone occurred once. This chain joins TRBV4-1 and TRBJ1-4; D ambiguous. The CDR3 covers 11 residues. The germline V and J ends were trimmed by 2 bases and 8 bases, with 3 bases remaining between them. Germline assignment: CDR1 MGHRA and CDR2 YSYEKL. In DNA form, the CDR3 reads TGCGCCAGCAGCCAATCGGAAAAACTGTTTTTT. This codes for CASSQSEKLFF.

V and J are TRBV6-1 and TRBJ1-1, with D maybe TRBD1 (5 bases). Germline values: CDR1 MNHNS, CDR2 SASEGT. The CDR3 contains 14 residues. Trimming pared 2 bases from V and 3 bases from J, leaving 10 bases between. CDR3 DNA: TGTGCCAGCAGTGAAAGAGAGGGGTACACTGAAGCTTTCTTT. Its translation: CASSEREGYTEAFF.

The rearrangement links TRBV19 to TRBJ2-7, with a weak D call TRBD2 (5 bases). This CDR3 comprises 12 residues. V was trimmed by 6 bases and J by 3 bases, leaving 9 bases between them. Germline CDR1 and CDR2: LNHDA and SQIVND (reference sequence). This CDR3 is CASSRGYYEQYF. DNA of the CDR3: TGTGCCAGTAGCCGAGGGTACTACGAGCAGTACTTC.

The chain joins TRBV4-1 to TRBJ1-6; perhaps TRBD1 as D (5 bases). Germline loops: CDR1 MGHRA, CDR2 YSYEKL. With 4 bases removed from V and 0 bases from J, the gap between germline ends came to 16 bases. The CDR3 has 18 residues. CDR3 sequence (DNA): TGCGCCAGCAGCCCCTATTGGGGCACGGGCTCCTATAATTCACCCCTCCACTTT. Translated: CASSPYWGTGSYNSPLHF.

The rearrangement links TRBV7-2 to TRBJ1-6; a possible D gene is TRBD1 (6 bases). This CDR3 region has 15 residues. CDR1 is SGHTA and CDR2 is FQGNSA in the germline V gene. With 5 bases removed from V and 9 bases from J, the gap between germline ends came to 17 bases. The CDR3 is CASSPRMGAGSPLHF. As DNA, the CDR3 is TGTGCCAGCAGCCCTAGAATGGGGGCAGGTTCACCCCTCCACTTT.

This clone is a singleton in its sample. This chain connects TRBV3-1 (or the pseudogene TRBV3-2) to TRBJ1-2, with 8 positions matching TRBD1. Per the germline V gene, CDR1 is LGHDT and CDR2 is YNNKEL (reference sequence). CDR3 size: 13 residues. Trimming removed 4 bases from V and 7 bases from J; junction bases left unmatched: 5. CDR3 loop: CASSPGQGRGYTF. The CDR3 DNA follows: TGTGCCAGCAGCCCCGGACAGGGCCGTGGCTACACCTTC.

The chain uses TRBV4-2 and TRBJ2-7, with D perhaps matching TRBD2 (7 bases). Germline V gene data show CDR1 as LGHNA and CDR2 as YNFKEQ. There are 16 residues in the CDR3. V dropped 0 bases and J dropped 3 bases, with 15 bases sitting between them. CDR3 nucleotides: TGTGCCAGCAGCCAAGATAGGGGGGGCGCAGGCTACGAGCAGTACTTC. As protein: CASSQDRGGAGYEQYF.

The rearrangement joins TRBV7-3 to TRBJ2-2, with a possible D match to TRBD1 (5 bases). This CDR3 comprises 17 residues. Germline V CDR1 and CDR2: SGHTA, FQGTGA. Trimming removed 5 bases at V and 0 bases at J, with 16 bases between. The CDR3 coding sequence is TGTGCCAGCAGCATAAACCCCGGCAGGGCGAACACCGGGGAGCTGTTTTTT. It yields the protein CASSINPGRANTGELFF.

The J gene is TRBJ1-2, the V gene TRBV5-4; tentative D call: TRBD1 (6 bases). From germline, CDR1 is SGHNT and CDR2 YYREEE (reference sequence). V lost 2 bases, J lost 3 bases, and 17 bases lay in between. The length of the CDR3 is 16 residues. In nucleotides, the CDR3 is TGTGCCAGCAGCTTACACACTAACAGGGAGGACTATGGCTACACCTTC. It yields the protein CASSLHTNREDYGYTF.

The chain joins TRBV6-5 to TRBJ2-7; D remains ambiguous. The V end lost 6 bases, the J end lost 1 base, and 19 bases lay between the germline ends. CDR1 and CDR2 from the germline V gene are MNHEY and SVGAGI. The CDR3 length is 16 residues. CDR3: CASRYLYGLGSYEQYF. Here the CDR3 DNA reads TGTGCCAGCAGATACCTCTATGGGCTCGGGTCCTACGAGCAGTACTTC.